This record concerns one T cell receptor (beta chain) sequence. Its target is unknown. A much larger clone lies a single base off, so this may be a read error. This sample is part of a study of breast tumors, draining lymph nodes, adjacent tissues. The lymph nodes were axillary draining lymph nodes from breast cancer patients. Findings of the study overall: Tumor repertoires ranked between lymph nodes and nontumor tissue in diversity, with V and J gene preferences. Most tumor T cells seemingly derive from lymph node, then expand in tumor.

TCRdb analysed the multiplex PCR reads with MiXCR anew, one entry per CDR3 protein. Here the sample spans 200,000 or so distinct CDR3 sequences, 31% being singletons. The CDR3 covers 16 residues. J gave up 8 bases and V 8 bases, and 15 bases lay outside the gene matches. Germline assignment: CDR1 ENHRY and CDR2 SYGVKD. The specimen sequenced was axillary lymph node tissue. The receptor's source is a female donor with breast cancer. Some clones in this sample may be carry-over from other donors' samples. The chain is built from TRBV10-3 and TRBJ2-1; 10 bases match TRBD1. CDR3 nucleotide sequence: TGTGCCATCGGTTCCCTCGCGACAGGGGGCGGGTATGAGCAGTTCTTC. Its protein product is CAIGSLATGGGYEQFF.